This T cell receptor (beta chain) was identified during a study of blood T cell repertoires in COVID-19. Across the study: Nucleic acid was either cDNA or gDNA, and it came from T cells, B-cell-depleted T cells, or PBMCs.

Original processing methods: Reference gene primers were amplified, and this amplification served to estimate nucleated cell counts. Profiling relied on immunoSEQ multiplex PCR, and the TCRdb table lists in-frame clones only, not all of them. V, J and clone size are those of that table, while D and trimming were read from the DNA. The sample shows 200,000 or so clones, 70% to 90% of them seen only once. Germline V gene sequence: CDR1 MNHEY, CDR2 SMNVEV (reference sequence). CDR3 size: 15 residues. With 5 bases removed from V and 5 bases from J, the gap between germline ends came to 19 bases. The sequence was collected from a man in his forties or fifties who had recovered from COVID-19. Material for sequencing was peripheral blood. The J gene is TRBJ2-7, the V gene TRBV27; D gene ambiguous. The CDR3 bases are TGTGCCAGCAGTATTAATTCGCTCGCGGTAAACGAGCAGTACTTC. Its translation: CASSINSLAVNEQYF.